The clone carrying this T cell receptor beta chain was found a few times. Its antigen is as yet unknown. The CDR3 loop spans 14 amino acids. CDR1 is MNHEY and CDR2 is SVGAGI in the germline V gene. Trimming cost V 5 bases and J 3 bases, with 10 bases left between them. Unique molecular identifiers were present on the cDNA, which also gained a universal primer site by template switching. MiXCR, applied by TCRdb to the 5' RACE reads, yields one record per CDR3 protein. The table lists around 1.7 million distinct CDR3 sequences, about 32% of them singletons. The data were taken from a study of identical twins. The study's findings and limits: Zero-insertion analyses could be partly confounded by invariant MAIT and iNKT cells. Cord blood beta clonotypes present at high abundance carried fewer insertions; no such pattern appeared in memory repertoires. With beta out-of-frame sequences, excess sharing by twins was weaker.

The origin of this receptor is a newborn girl in good health. Sequenced: cord blood. The V gene is TRBV6-5, the J gene TRBJ2-2, with no clear D. This CDR3 is CASSDFGYTGELFF. The CDR3 DNA sequence: TGTGCCAGCAGTGACTTCGGGTACACCGGGGAGCTGTTTTTT.